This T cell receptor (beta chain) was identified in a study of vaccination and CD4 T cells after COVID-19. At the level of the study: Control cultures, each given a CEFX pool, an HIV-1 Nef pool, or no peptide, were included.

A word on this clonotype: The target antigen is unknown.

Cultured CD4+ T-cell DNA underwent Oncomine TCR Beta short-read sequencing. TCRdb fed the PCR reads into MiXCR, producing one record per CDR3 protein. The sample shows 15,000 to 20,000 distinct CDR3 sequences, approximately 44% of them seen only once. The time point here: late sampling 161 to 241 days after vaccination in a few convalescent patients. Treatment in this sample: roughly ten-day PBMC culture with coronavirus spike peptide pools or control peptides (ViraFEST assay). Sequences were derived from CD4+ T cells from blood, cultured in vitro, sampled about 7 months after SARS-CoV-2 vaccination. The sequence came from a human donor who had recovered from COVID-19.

The CDR3 region is CASSPRPLETQYF. CDR3 nucleotides: TGTGCCAGCAGCCCCCGCCCCCTGGAGACCCAGTACTTC. V and J are TRBV7-9 and TRBJ2-5; no clear D gene. Germline CDR1 is SEHNR and CDR2 is FQNEAQ (reference sequence). Deletions cut 5 bases from V and 5 bases from J, with 12 bases between. The CDR3 is 13 residues long.